This TCR beta chain was sequenced for a study of post-analysis software for immune sequencing data. V was shortened by 2 bases and J by 0 bases, with 9 bases between the two germline ends. Germline V CDR1 and CDR2: SGHVS, FQNEAQ. The CDR3 length is 15 residues. Every TCR beta cDNA library bore unique molecular identifiers. TCRdb reprocessed the PCR reads with MiXCR, giving one entry per CDR3 protein. This sample has about 160,000 distinct CDR3 sequences, with roughly 34% found just once. The chain combines TRBV7-8 with TRBJ2-3, with unresolved D. The sequence derives from a girl under 18 with multiple sclerosis. The input for sequencing was blood, taken after autologous hematopoietic stem cell transplantation. For the CDR3, the DNA is TGTGCCAGCAGCTTACAGCAACGAAGCACAGATACGCAGTATTTT. Translation gives CASSLQQRSTDTQYF.